The sequence of this T cell receptor (beta chain) was determined in a study of blood T cell repertoires in COVID-19. Whole-study context: Acute-phase and convalescent COVID-19 samples originated in the United States, Italy and Spain. T cells, B-cell-depleted T cells, or PBMCs provided the cDNA or gDNA that served as material.

About this clone itself: Other nucleotide sequences in the sample specify the same CDR3.

Germline assignment: CDR1 LNHDA and CDR2 SQIVND (reference sequence). The CDR3 has 15 amino acids. With V trimmed by 6 bases and J by 1 base, 1 base remained unmatched. Original processing notes: Estimation of nucleated cell counts was performed using reference gene primer amplification. Generated by immunoSEQ multiplex PCR, the TCRdb table keeps only in-frame clones and is missing some. Clone size and V and J calls were adopted from that table, with D and trimming inferred from the DNA. The data show 62,000 or so clones, with approximately 89% seen just once and 2% to 2.5% held by the top ten. Source material: peripheral blood. This sequence joins TRBV19 and TRBJ2-1, with TRBD2 matching 12 bases. The receptor was isolated from a human donor in a cohort sampled during active COVID-19. For the CDR3, the DNA is TGTGCCAGTAGACTAGCGGGAGGTTCCTACAATGAGCAGTTCTTC. Translation: CASRLAGGSYNEQFF. The variable domain in full, with the rest retrieved from reference TRBV19 and TRBJ2-1, is DGGITQSPKYLFRKEGQNVTLSCEQNLNHDAMYWYRQDPGQGLRLIYYSQIVNDFQKGDIAEGYSVSREKKESFPLTVTSAQKNPTAFYLCASRLAGGSYNEQFFGPGTRLTVL.